The rows below give T cell receptor beta chains drawn from one sample of a study of response to subunit inactivated influenza vaccine. In TCRdb, the RT-PCR reads were re-called with MiXCR into one record per CDR3 protein. The table records 800,000 to 1,000,000 distinct CDR3 sequences, roughly 20% of them present only once. Sample: PBMCs from blood, taken roughly 5 days after vaccination. All receptors derive from a man over 45 who received an inactivated influenza vaccine. CDR3s include the opening cysteine and the closing phenylalanine or tryptophan. The D gene is left open where the match is weak. Clone size is shown for a subset of rows, as once, few, many or a class of expanded clone.

- | TRBJ2-3 | TRBV3-1 | TRBD2 | CASSPAGLAVSRPVDTQYF
many | TRBJ2-3 | TRBV3-1 | - | CASSQVTSLDTQYF
few | TRBJ1-5 | TRBV20-1 | - | CSARGIRSNQPQHF
- | TRBJ2-7 | TRBV11-1 | - | CASSLTPRGTIFRGYEQYF
- | TRBJ2-1 | TRBV5-1 | - | CASSLGREVYNEQFF
few | TRBJ2-1 | TRBV6-2/TRBV6-3 | - | CASTVGGPEQFF
- | TRBJ1-2 | TRBV12-3/TRBV12-4 | - | CAKKDSYGYTF
few | TRBJ2-2 | TRBV7-6 | - | CASSLVTRTRNTGELFF
few | TRBJ1-2 | TRBV20-1 | TRBD1 | CSARDRKGQGANYGYTF
- | TRBJ2-7 | TRBV27 | - | CASSPPTWGRGTYEQYF
few | TRBJ1-2 | TRBV29-1 | - | CSVVGVNGYTF
- | TRBJ2-2 | TRBV5-1 | - | CASTPSGLHGELFF
- | TRBJ1-1 | TRBV7-2 | - | CASSLGSAKNKAFF
few | TRBJ1-3 | TRBV9 | TRBD1 | CASSISGTANSGNTIYF
many | TRBJ2-3 | TRBV12-3/TRBV12-4 | TRBD2 | CASRASGRPDTQYF
few | TRBJ2-1 | TRBV12-3/TRBV12-4 | TRBD2 | CASRLQTSGGYNEQFF
few | TRBJ2-1 | TRBV7-2 | TRBD1 | CASSPEGALYNEHFF
few | TRBJ2-5 | TRBV12-3/TRBV12-4 | TRBD1 | CASSRDSQTQYF
few | TRBJ1-2 | TRBV29-1 | - | CSVEGRPNYGYTF
- | TRBJ2-2 | TRBV5-6 | TRBD2 | CASSRLSGTNTGELFF
- | TRBJ2-1 | TRBV7-6 | TRBD2 | CASSLLQRDYNEQFF
few | TRBJ2-3 | TRBV24-1 | TRBD1 | CATGTGLGADTQYF
- | TRBJ2-2 | TRBV19 | - | CASSMGAGLNPTGELFF
- | TRBJ2-7 | TRBV5-1 | - | CASSLAQAGYEQYF
- | TRBJ1-5 | TRBV20-1 | - | CSASVGNGNQPQHF
few | TRBJ2-7 | TRBV30 | - | CAWSVKQKPYEQYF
many | TRBJ2-2 | TRBV6-5 | TRBD2 | CASSFGGAETGELFF
- | TRBJ1-4 | TRBV6-1 | - | CASVGRASSNEKLFF
many | TRBJ2-1 | TRBV6-5 | TRBD2 | CASSYTSDNEQFF
- | TRBJ2-7 | TRBV5-6 | TRBD2 | CASSLPSGGANEQYF
few | TRBJ1-2 | TRBV6-5 | - | CASSYGNYGYTF
- | TRBJ2-7 | TRBV7-9 | - | CASSFKGGGSGEQYF
- | TRBJ2-7 | TRBV12-3/TRBV12-4 | TRBD1 | CASSSSDRGLTYGQYF
many | TRBJ1-2 | TRBV10-3 | TRBD1 | CAISETGAAGYTF
- | TRBJ1-1 | TRBV6-2/TRBV6-3 | - | CASSYWVTILQNTEAFF
few | TRBJ2-1 | TRBV4-3 | TRBD2 | CASSHLAGGRGEQFF
- | TRBJ1-1 | TRBV6-5 | TRBD1 | CASSSTGGSEAFF
- | TRBJ1-5 | TRBV6-1 | - | CASSEVENQPQHF
few | TRBJ2-5 | TRBV3-1 | TRBD1 | CASDSRGRETQYF
- | TRBJ2-3 | TRBV10-2 | TRBD1 | CASSVGQGFPTDTQYF
few | TRBJ2-3 | TRBV4-3 | - | CASSQAVSSSTDTQYF
few | TRBJ1-1 | TRBV18 | - | CASSYWTDLNTEAFF
- | TRBJ2-3 | TRBV4-3 | TRBD2 | CASSQASASGGHSTDTQYF
- | TRBJ2-5 | TRBV20-1 | TRBD2 | CSASTAGVGYF
medium-sized | TRBJ2-2 | TRBV12-3/TRBV12-4 | - | CASSPRAVEGAGELFF
- | TRBJ2-5 | TRBV7-9 | - | CASSFSRETQETQYF
few | TRBJ2-4 | TRBV20-1 | - | CSQIPTDLAKNIQYF
- | TRBJ2-3 | TRBV27 | - | CASSLLAPREGTQYF
- | TRBJ1-5 | TRBV11-2 | TRBD1 | CASSLEGGAGQPQHF
- | TRBJ2-7 | TRBV2 | - | CASSEWQASYEQYF
few | TRBJ1-4 | TRBV4-2 | - | CASSQDAAPPREKLFF
few | TRBJ2-2 | TRBV27 | - | CASSLSTSGELFF
few | TRBJ2-7 | TRBV6-5 | - | CASSYSRQAYEQYF
once | TRBJ1-1 | TRBV11-2 | - | CASSLDRDPEAFF
- | TRBJ2-3 | TRBV12-3/TRBV12-4 | - | CASHPNFFATDTQYF